The sample holds a few counts of the clone carrying this T cell receptor (beta chain). The antigen remains undetermined. CDR1 and CDR2 from the germline V gene are SGHAT and FQNNGV. V was trimmed by 5 bases and J by 5 bases, leaving 10 bases between them. There are 12 residues in the CDR3. TCRdb's copy holds only in-frame clones and misses some; the assay was immunoSEQ multiplex PCR. The repertoire holds 11,000 or so clones, with around 66% as singletons. These data come from a study of CD4+ T cells in melanoma. Findings and caveats of the study: CD8+ T cell, macrophage and B cell function reportedly correlated with neoantigen-specific CD4+ T cells. Neoantigen-specific CD4+ T cells in melanoma reportedly had diverse differentiation states.

Sequenced: cells from a culture (not recorded whether cultured in vitro). The receptor was isolated from a human donor with melanoma. The rearrangement uses TRBV11-2 and TRBJ2-7; no firm D call. The CDR3, as DNA: TGTGCCAGCAGCCCGACCAGGAACGAGCAGTACTTC. It encodes CASSPTRNEQYF.